This T cell receptor (beta chain) was recovered during a study of control samples from healthy donors and cancer patients. V trimming: 2 bases; J trimming: 9 bases; junction bases outside the gene matches: 12. The CDR3 runs to 16 residues. Germline V CDR1 and CDR2: GTSNPN, SVGIG (reference sequence). Sequencing used immunoSEQ multiplex PCR; TCRdb keeps in-frame clones, though not all of them. In the table there are 230,000 or so clones, about 95% of which are singletons. J is TRBJ2-1 and V is TRBV30, with TRBD2 identical over 11 bases. The sample was blood. The clonotype was recovered from a man in his forties or fifties in good health. This chain's CDR3 is CAWSTTSGGLLGEQFF. DNA for the CDR3: TGTGCCTGGAGTACCACTAGCGGGGGACTTCTAGGTGAGCAGTTCTTC.